The entry below describes one TCR beta chain. Its antigen is currently unknown. One base away lies a much larger clone, so this may be a sequencing read error. The V end was cut by 1 base, the J end by 0 bases, with 16 bases between. This CDR3 spans 18 amino acids. Germline CDR1 MGHRA, CDR2 YSYEKL. Using its own MiXCR run on the reads, TCRdb lists one record per CDR3 protein. Of a few hundred thousand distinct CDR3 sequences in the sample, 18% were seen once. The record originates from a study of T cell repertoires in cytomegalovirus infection. Study-level background: Indications of both CMV infection and matching HLA type were provided by public TCR beta signatures.

Study-wide findings and caveats: Public TCR beta family frequency separated CMV-and-HLA carriers, including in an independent cohort.

V gene TRBV4-1 combines with J gene TRBJ1-5; D is uncertain. Sequenced sample: PBMCs. The TCR comes from a human donor in good health (CMV status not recorded). Some clones in this sample may be carry-over from other donors' samples. CDR3 protein: CASSQAYQRDNSNQPQHF. DNA of the CDR3: TGCGCCAGCAGCCAAGCATACCAGAGGGATAATAGCAATCAGCCCCAGCATTTT.